The 16 T cell receptor beta chains presented below share a single source sample, sequenced in a study of tumor-infiltrating lymphocytes in oesophageal squamous cell carcinoma. In TCRdb, the PCR reads were re-called with MiXCR into one record per CDR3 protein. The sample yields 10,000 or so distinct CDR3 sequences, approximately 60% seen once. The sample consisted of esophageal tumor tissue. Receptors originate from a female donor with esophageal squamous cell carcinoma.

This clonotype is judged medium-sized. Here the CDR3 omits its conserved ending phenylalanine or tryptophan, so a read error is the likely source. The DNA is left out, because the CDR3 cannot be placed on it with certainty; the CDR3 is given as TCRdb lists it. This chain links TRBV6-8 with TRBJ2-6; TRBD1 is the table's D call and was not checked against the DNA. Germline V CDR1 and CDR2: MNHGY, SAAAGT. The CDR3 has 11 residues if both end residues are counted. This CDR3 reads CWGNGIRDQDM.

The chain carries TRBV6-6 and TRBJ2-7; D is perhaps TRBD2 (6 bases). The better agreement between TRBJ2-5 and the DNA end casts doubt on the J call. This CDR3 comprises 15 residues. The germline gives CDR1 MNHNY, CDR2 SVGAGI (reference sequence). CDR3 in amino acids: CASSSPGLLQETQYF. Here the CDR3 DNA reads TGTGCCAGCAGTTCCCCGGGACTTCTCCAAGAGACCCAGTACTTC.

The V call is TRBV24-1, the J call TRBJ2-5, with 7 positions matching TRBD1. The V segment lost 4 bases and the J segment 5 bases; nucleotides outside the gene matches: 6. The germline gives CDR1 KGHDR, CDR2 SFDVKD. This CDR3 has 14 residues. CDR3 in amino acids: CATSETGPWETQYF. The CDR3 DNA reads as TGTGCCACCAGTGAGACAGGGCCATGGGAGACCCAGTACTTC.

The chain carries TRBV7-8 and TRBJ2-5, with D hard to call. This CDR3 contains 13 residues. V lost 3 bases and J lost 2, with 7 bases in between. Germline V gene data show CDR1 as SGHVS and CDR2 as FQNEAQ. This CDR3 is CASSFSGQETQYF. The CDR3 DNA sequence: TGTGCCAGCAGCTTTTCTGGGCAAGAGACCCAGTACTTC.

The sample holds a few counts of this clonotype. The chain recombines TRBV7-2 with TRBJ2-4; the D gene is possibly TRBD2 (5 bases). Trimming shortened V by 4 bases and J by 5 bases, and 9 bases separated the two germline ends. Germline assignment: CDR1 SGHTA and CDR2 FQGNSA. The CDR3 covers 13 residues. For the CDR3, the DNA is TGTGCCAGCAGCTCCGGGGTACAAAACATTCAGTACTTC. It translates to CASSSGVQNIQYF.

This clonotype ranks as medium-sized (0.01 to 0.1%). CDR3 coding DNA: TGTGCCAGCAGGACGGACAGGGGGGGAACTGAAGCTTTCTTT. Amino acid sequence: CASRTDRGGTEAFF. The gene calls are TRBV6-1 and TRBJ1-1, with 10 bases fitting TRBD1. The CDR3 has 14 residues. The germline CDR1 and CDR2 sequences are MNHNS and SASEGT. V lost 6 bases and J lost 5; bases outside the gene matches: 6.

This chain connects TRBV7-8 to TRBJ2-3; TRBD2 aligns across 10 bases. CDR1 and CDR2 from the germline V gene are SGHVS and FQNEAQ. Losses at the gene ends were 1 base for V and 4 bases for J; bases not matched to a gene: 5. There are 16 residues in the CDR3. The CDR3 loop is CASSLGASGSPDTQYF. The CDR3 nucleotides read TGTGCCAGCAGCTTAGGGGCTAGCGGGAGTCCAGATACGCAGTATTTT.

This chain links TRBV12-3 or TRBV12-4 with TRBJ2-3; 14 bases are shared with TRBD2. Trimming cost V 6 bases and J 2 bases; bases outside gene matches: 4. There are 16 residues in the CDR3. This CDR3 is CASRGTSGSVTDTQYF. CDR3 nucleotide sequence: TGTGCCAGCAGGGGGACTAGCGGGAGCGTCACAGATACGCAGTATTTT.

In regard to this clonotype: Given the absence of the conserved phenylalanine or tryptophan at the CDR3 end, a read error is likely. The DNA is left out, because the CDR3 cannot be placed on it with certainty; the CDR3 is given as TCRdb lists it. V is TRBV11-2 and J is TRBJ2-7; the table's D call, TRBD2, was not checked against the DNA. Germline V CDR1 and CDR2: SGHAT, FQNNGV. The CDR3 contains 15 residues when both ends are counted. CDR3: CASSRGGSYGYTFGS.

This clonotype counts as large. This chain links TRBV7-6 with TRBJ2-1, with D possibly matching TRBD1 (5 bases). The germline CDR1 and CDR2 sequences are SGHVS and FNYEAQ. The CDR3 spans 15 residues. Trimming stripped 1 base from V and 5 bases from J, with 12 bases between. This CDR3 is CASSLGGLVNNEQFF. In DNA, the CDR3 is TGTGCCAGCAGCTTAGGGGGCTTGGTCAACAATGAGCAGTTCTTC.

Regarding this clonotype: One end of the junction is discordant with germline, which a read error may explain. The chain recombines TRBV19 with TRBJ2-4, with D perhaps matching TRBD1 (5 bases). The germline V gene has CDR1 LNHDA and CDR2 SQIVND (reference sequence). This CDR3 contains 14 residues. The CDR3 loop is CASSIQFGAYEQYF. The CDR3 DNA follows: TGTGCCAGTAGTATCCAATTTGGGGCCTACGAGCAGTACTTT.

This clonotype was observed a few times. The chain employs TRBV11-2 and TRBJ2-5, with D perhaps matching TRBD1 or TRBD2 (6 bases each). From germline, CDR1 is SGHAT and CDR2 FQNNGV. This CDR3 has 13 amino acids. V was trimmed by 1 base and J by 5 bases, leaving 8 bases between them. CDR3 coding DNA: TGTGCCAGCAGCTTAGTCGGGGGCGAGACCCAGTACTTC. It encodes CASSLVGGETQYF.

V usage is TRBV12-2 and J usage is TRBJ2-5; the D call in the table, TRBD1, was not verified against the DNA. TRBV12-2 counts as a pseudogene. The CDR3 is 12 amino acids. The CDR3 nucleotides read TGTGCAAGTCGCTTAGCGCTGGGGGAGCAGTACTTC. Translated, it gives CASRLALGEQYF.

This chain connects TRBV12-3 or TRBV12-4 to TRBJ2-2; D ambiguous. The CDR3 loop spans 14 amino acids. Trimming took off 3 bases at V and 4 bases at J, with 9 bases between the two ends. In nucleotides, the CDR3 is TGTGCCAGCAGTTTGCTTGGCGGCACCGGGGAGCTGTTTTTT. Translating gives CASSLLGGTGELFF.

This chain joins TRBV6-4 and TRBJ2-4; D might be TRBD1 or TRBD2, each matching 5 bases. The J call may be faulty, since TRBJ2-7 better matches the DNA end. The length of the CDR3 is 15 residues. Germline V gene lookup returns CDR1 MRHNA and CDR2 SNTAGT. The CDR3 sequence is CASSELPGSSYEQYF. In DNA, the CDR3 is TGTGCCAGCAGTGAATTGCCAGGGAGCTCCTACGAGCAGTACTTC.

The chain couples TRBV6-1 to TRBJ2-3; possibly TRBD2 for D (7 bases). This CDR3 contains 15 residues. Germline lookup yields CDR1 MNHNS and CDR2 SASEGT. Trimming removed 5 bases from V and 1 base from J, with 13 bases in between. DNA of the CDR3: TGTGCCAGCAGTTACAGGGCGGGAGGCACAGATACGCAGTATTTT. Translating gives CASSYRAGGTDTQYF.